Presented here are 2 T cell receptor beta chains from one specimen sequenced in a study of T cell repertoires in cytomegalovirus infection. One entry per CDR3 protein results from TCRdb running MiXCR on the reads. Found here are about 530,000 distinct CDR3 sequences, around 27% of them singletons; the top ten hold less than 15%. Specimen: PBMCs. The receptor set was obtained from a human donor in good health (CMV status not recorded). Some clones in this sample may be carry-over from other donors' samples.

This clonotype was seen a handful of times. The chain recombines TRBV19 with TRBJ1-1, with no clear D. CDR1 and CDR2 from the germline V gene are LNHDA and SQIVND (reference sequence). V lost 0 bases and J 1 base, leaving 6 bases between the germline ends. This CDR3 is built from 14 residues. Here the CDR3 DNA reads TGTGCCAGTAGTATAGACACGGCGAACACTGAAGCTTTCTTT. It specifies CASSIDTANTEAFF. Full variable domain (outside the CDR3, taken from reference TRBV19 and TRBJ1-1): DGGITQSPKYLFRKEGQNVTLSCEQNLNHDAMYWYRQDPGQGLRLIYYSQIVNDFQKGDIAEGYSVSREKKESFPLTVTSAQKNPTAFYLCASSIDTANTEAFFGQGTRLTVV.

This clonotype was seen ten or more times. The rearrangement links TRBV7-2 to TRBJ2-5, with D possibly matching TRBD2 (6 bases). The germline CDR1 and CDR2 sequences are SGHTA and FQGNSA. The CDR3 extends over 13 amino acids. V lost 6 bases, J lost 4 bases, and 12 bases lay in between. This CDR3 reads CASSQRRGETQYF. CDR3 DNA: TGTGCCAGCAGTCAAAGGAGGGGAGAGACCCAGTACTTC.